Below are 11 T cell receptor beta chains sequenced from a single sample in a study of T cells after yellow fever vaccination. TCRdb reanalysed the 5' RACE reads using MiXCR and keeps one entry per CDR3 protein. This table holds 200,000 to 300,000 distinct CDR3 sequences, roughly 6.3% found once. Source: CD4+ T cells sorted from PBMCs, taken on the day of the yellow fever booster vaccination. All receptors come from a young man who received the YFV17D yellow fever vaccine.

The chain couples TRBV30 to TRBJ2-5; D gene unclear. The germline V gene encodes CDR1 GTSNPN and CDR2 SVGIG (reference sequence). CDR3 length: 12 amino acids. V gave up 1 base and J gave up 2 bases, with 5 bases separating them. The CDR3 is CAWSGGQETQYF. The CDR3 coding sequence is TGTGCCTGGAGTGGTGGGCAAGAGACCCAGTACTTC.

This clonotype was seen at least ten times. The chain recombines TRBV7-2 with TRBJ2-7; tentatively, D is TRBD2 (6 bases). The V gene lost 5 bases and the J gene lost 4 bases, with 18 bases spanning the gap. The CDR3 contains 15 residues. Germline CDR1 reads SGHTA; CDR2 reads FQGNSA. CDR3 DNA sequence: TGTGCCAGCAGCCTAACAGTTCAGGGAGGATACGAGCAGTACTTC. This sequence encodes CASSLTVQGGYEQYF.

The table lists this clonotype with a few counts. The CDR3 DNA follows: TGTGCCAGCAGCTTAGGAACAGGGGCTAATTACGAGCAGTACTTC. It is translated as CASSLGTGANYEQYF. The gene calls are TRBV7-6 and TRBJ2-7; 7 nucleotides match TRBD1. Germline V gene data show CDR1 as SGHVS and CDR2 as FNYEAQ. CDR3 size: 15 residues. V lost 1 base and J lost 4; bases outside the gene matches: 7.

Remarks on this clonotype: The germline gene is not matched at one end of the junction; a read error may be the cause. The rearrangement links TRBV12-3 or TRBV12-4 to TRBJ2-1, with 13 bases fitting TRBD2. The CDR3 is 20 amino acids. CDR3: CASSFAGLAGVLSTYDEQFF. The CDR3 DNA is TGTGCCAGCAGTTTTGCAGGACTAGCGGGAGTCCTTTCTACCTACGATGAGCAGTTCTTC.

The V call is TRBV13, the J call TRBJ1-4; no clear D gene. The V and J ends lost 5 bases and 0 bases respectively, with 10 bases between them. CDR3 size: 15 residues. Germline V gene lookup returns CDR1 PRHDT and CDR2 FYEKMQ (reference sequence). This CDR3 reads CASSPRRATNEKLFF. The CDR3 nucleotides are TGTGCCAGCAGCCCCCGGAGGGCAACTAATGAAAAACTGTTTTTT.

This clonotype was recorded at least ten times. This chain uses TRBV20-1 with TRBJ1-2, with unresolved D. The CDR3 is 15 residues long. Germline V CDR1 and CDR2: DFQATT, SNEGSKA (reference sequence). Trimming pared 0 bases from V and 4 bases from J, leaving 15 bases between. The CDR3 DNA follows: TGCAGTGCTAGAGATTATCGGCCTAGCGGCTATGGCTACACCTTC. It yields the protein CSARDYRPSGYGYTF.

The sample holds a few counts of this clonotype. The chain is built from TRBV29-1 and TRBJ1-1; 7 bases are a match to TRBD1. The CDR3 is made up of 14 amino acids. The V gene's germline CDR1 is SQVTM and CDR2 ANQGSEA. V shed 3 bases and J 6 bases; nucleotides not matched to a gene: 10. CDR3 nucleotides: TGCAGCGTTGAGGGACAGAGGTTCGACCCTGAAGCTTTCTTT. It specifies CSVEGQRFDPEAFF.

This clonotype occurred a few times. The rearrangement uses TRBV20-1 and TRBJ2-3, with TRBD1 identical over 8 bases. This CDR3 spans 16 amino acids. V lost 0 bases to trimming and J lost 6 bases; unmatched junction nucleotides: 11. Germline loops: CDR1 DFQATT, CDR2 SNEGSKA (reference sequence). CDR3 nucleotide sequence: TGCAGTGCTAGAGACGGGACAGGACGCCTGGGGGATACGCAGTATTTT. This translates into CSARDGTGRLGDTQYF.

This clonotype showed up many times. The J gene is TRBJ2-5, the V gene TRBV29-1; D is ambiguous. The ends were cut back, 6 bases at V and 5 bases at J, with 16 bases in the middle. Germline CDR1 and CDR2: SQVTM and ANQGSEA. The CDR3 length is 13 residues. CDR3 residues: CSVAYLAGETQYF. For the CDR3, the DNA is TGCAGCGTCGCCTACTTGGCAGGCGAGACCCAGTACTTC.

This clonotype was counted between two and nine times. The chain joins TRBV21-1 to TRBJ2-7. TRBV21-1 is given as a pseudogene. This CDR3 is built from 15 residues. CDR3 coding DNA: TGTGCCACCCTACCAATCGGGCTCAATCCCTACGAGCAGTACTTC. The encoded protein is CATLPIGLNPYEQYF.

There are a few counts of this clonotype. The chain combines TRBV5-4 with TRBJ2-3, with 9 positions matching TRBD2. In germline, CDR1 is SGHNT, CDR2 YYREEE (reference sequence). V dropped 4 bases and J dropped 6; count of bases not matched to a gene: 15. This CDR3 has 17 residues. The CDR3 DNA reads as TGTGCCAGCAGCCCGTCGGCCTTAGCGGGAGCGGCTGATACGCAGTATTTT. This translates into CASSPSALAGAADTQYF.